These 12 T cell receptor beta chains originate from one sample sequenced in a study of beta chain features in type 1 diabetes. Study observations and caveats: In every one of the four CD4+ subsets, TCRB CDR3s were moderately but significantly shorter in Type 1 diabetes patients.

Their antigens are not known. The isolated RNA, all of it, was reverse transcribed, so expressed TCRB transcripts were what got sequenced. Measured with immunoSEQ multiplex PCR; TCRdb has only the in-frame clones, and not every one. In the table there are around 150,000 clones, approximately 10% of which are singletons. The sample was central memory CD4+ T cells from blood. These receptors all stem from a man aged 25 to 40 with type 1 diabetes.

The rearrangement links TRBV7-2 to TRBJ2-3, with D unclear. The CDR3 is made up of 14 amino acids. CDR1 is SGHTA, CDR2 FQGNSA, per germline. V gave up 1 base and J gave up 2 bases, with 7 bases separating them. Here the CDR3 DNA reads TGTGCCAGCAGCTTAGACCCAGTCACAGATACGCAGTATTTT. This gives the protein CASSLDPVTDTQYF.

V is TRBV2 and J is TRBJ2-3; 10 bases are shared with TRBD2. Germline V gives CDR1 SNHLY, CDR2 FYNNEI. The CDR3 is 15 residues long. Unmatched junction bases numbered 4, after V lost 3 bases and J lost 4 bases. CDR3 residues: CASSDASGSADTQYF. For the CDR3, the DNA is TGTGCCAGCAGTGACGCTAGCGGGAGTGCAGATACGCAGTATTTT.

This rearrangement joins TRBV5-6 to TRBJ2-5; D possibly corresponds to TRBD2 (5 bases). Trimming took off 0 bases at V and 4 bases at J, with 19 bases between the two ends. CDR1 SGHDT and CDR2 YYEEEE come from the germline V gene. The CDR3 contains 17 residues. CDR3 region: CASSLVRGLQGRETQYF. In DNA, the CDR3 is TGTGCCAGCAGCTTGGTTAGAGGGTTGCAAGGTCGAGAGACCCAGTACTTC. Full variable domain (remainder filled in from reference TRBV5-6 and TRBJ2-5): DAGVTQSPTHLIKTRGQQVTLRCSPKSGHDTVSWYQQALGQGPQFIFQYYEEEERQRGNFPDRFSGHQFPNYSSELNVNALLLGDSALYLCASSLVRGLQGRETQYFGPGTRLLVL.

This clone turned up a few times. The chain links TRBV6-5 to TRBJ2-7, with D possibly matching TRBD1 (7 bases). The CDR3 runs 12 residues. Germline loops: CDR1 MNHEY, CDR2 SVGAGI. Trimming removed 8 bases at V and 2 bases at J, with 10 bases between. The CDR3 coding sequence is TGTGCCAGCGGAGGGGGCCCCTACGAGCAGTACTTC. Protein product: CASGGGPYEQYF.

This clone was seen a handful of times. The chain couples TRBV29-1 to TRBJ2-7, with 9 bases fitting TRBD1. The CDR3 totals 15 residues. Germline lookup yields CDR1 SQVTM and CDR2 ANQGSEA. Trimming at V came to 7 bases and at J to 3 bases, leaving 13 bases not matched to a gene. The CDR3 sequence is CSAIAGTGNIYEQYF. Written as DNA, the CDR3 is TGCAGCGCCATTGCCGGGACAGGGAATATCTACGAGCAGTACTTC.

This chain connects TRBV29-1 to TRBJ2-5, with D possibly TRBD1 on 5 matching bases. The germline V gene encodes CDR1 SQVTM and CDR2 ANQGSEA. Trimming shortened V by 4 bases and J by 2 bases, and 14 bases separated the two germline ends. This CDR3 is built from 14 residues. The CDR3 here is CSVGPGSLQETQYF. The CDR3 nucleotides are TGCAGCGTTGGCCCAGGGTCTCTTCAAGAGACCCAGTACTTC.

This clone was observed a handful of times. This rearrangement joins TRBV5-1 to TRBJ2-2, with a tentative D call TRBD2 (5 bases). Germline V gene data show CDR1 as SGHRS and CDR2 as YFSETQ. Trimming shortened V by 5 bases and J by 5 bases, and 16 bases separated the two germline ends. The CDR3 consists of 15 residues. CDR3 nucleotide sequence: TGCGCCAGCAGGGAAAGGGCTAGCCAGACCGGGGAGCTGTTTTTT. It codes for CASRERASQTGELFF. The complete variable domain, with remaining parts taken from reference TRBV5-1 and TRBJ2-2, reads KAGVTQTPRYLIKTRGQQVTLSCSPISGHRSVSWYQQTPGQGLQFLFEYFSETQRNKGNFPGRFSGRQFSNSRSEMNVSTLELGDSALYLCASRERASQTGELFFGEGSRLTVL.

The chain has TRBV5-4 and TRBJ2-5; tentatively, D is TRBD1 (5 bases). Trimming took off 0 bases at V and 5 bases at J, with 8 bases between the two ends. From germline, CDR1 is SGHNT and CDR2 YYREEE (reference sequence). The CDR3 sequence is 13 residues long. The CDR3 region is CASSLAGLETQYF. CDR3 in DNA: TGTGCCAGCAGCTTGGCAGGGCTGGAGACCCAGTACTTC.

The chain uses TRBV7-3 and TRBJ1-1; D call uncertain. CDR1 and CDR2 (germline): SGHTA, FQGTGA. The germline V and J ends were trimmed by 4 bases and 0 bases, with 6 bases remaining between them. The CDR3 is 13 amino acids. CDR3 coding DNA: TGTGCCAGCAGCTACGACATGAACACTGAAGCTTTCTTT. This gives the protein CASSYDMNTEAFF.

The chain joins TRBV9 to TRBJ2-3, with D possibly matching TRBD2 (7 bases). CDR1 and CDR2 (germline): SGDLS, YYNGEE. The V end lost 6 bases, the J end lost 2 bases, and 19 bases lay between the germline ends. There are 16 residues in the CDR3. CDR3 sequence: CASTPRGGGHTDTQYF. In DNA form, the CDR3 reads TGTGCCAGCACTCCTAGGGGGGGAGGGCACACAGATACGCAGTATTTT. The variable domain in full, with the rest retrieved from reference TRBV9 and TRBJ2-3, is DSGVTQTPKHLITATGQRVTLRCSPRSGDLSVYWYQQSLDQGLQFLIQYYNGEERAKGNILERFSAQQFPDLHSELNLSSLELGDSALYFCASTPRGGGHTDTQYFGPGTRLTVL.

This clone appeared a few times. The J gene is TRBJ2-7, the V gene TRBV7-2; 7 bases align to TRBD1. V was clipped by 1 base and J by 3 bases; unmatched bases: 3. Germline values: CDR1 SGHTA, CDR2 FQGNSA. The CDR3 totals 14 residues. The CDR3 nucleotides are TGTGCCAGCAGCTTAGGACAGGGCTACTACGAGCAGTACTTC. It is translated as CASSLGQGYYEQYF. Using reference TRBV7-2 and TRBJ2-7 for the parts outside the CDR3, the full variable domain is GAGVSQSPSNKVTEKGKDVELRCDPISGHTALYWYRQSLGQGLEFLIYFQGNSAPDKSGLPSDRFSAERTGGSVSTLTIQRTQQEDSAVYLCASSLGQGYYEQYFGPGTRLTVT.

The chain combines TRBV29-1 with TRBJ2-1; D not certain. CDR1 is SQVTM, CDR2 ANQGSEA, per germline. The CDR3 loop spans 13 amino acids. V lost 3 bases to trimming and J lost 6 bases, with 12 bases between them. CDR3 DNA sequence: TGCAGCGTTGAGCAGTCGTCGGGCAATGAGCAGTTCTTC. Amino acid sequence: CSVEQSSGNEQFF.